These T cell receptor beta chains were read from a single sample in a study of blood T cells in healthy people across ages. MiXCR was run by TCRdb on the 5' RACE reads, yielding one entry per CDR3 protein. Of roughly 800,000 distinct CDR3 sequences in the sample, roughly 60% are singletons; the top ten hold 22%. Sequences were obtained from blood. These receptors were obtained from a man aged 25-45 years in good health. The CDR3 runs from the conserved cysteine through the conserved F or W. The D gene is left open where the match is weak. A row's size may be missing; if present it is once, few, many or a size class.

J | D | V | size | CDR3 | DNA
TRBJ1-1 | TRBD1 | TRBV20-1 | . | CSADRGIGTEAFF | TGCAGTGCCGACAGGGGCATAGGCACTGAAGCTTTCTTT
TRBJ1-4 | . | TRBV21-1 | . | CASSRPSLGKLFF | TGTGCCAGCAGCAGGCCCTCGCTCGGTAAACTGTTTTTT
TRBJ2-5 | TRBD1 | TRBV12-3/TRBV12-4 | few | CASTNRQGRTLTQYF | TGTGCCAGCACCAATAGACAGGGGAGGACTCTGACCCAGTACTTC
TRBJ2-2 | . | TRBV11-2 | . | CASRTANTGELFF | TGTGCCAGCCGAACCGCGAACACCGGGGAGCTGTTTTTT
TRBJ2-6 | . | TRBV9 | . | CASSVAGYGANVLTF | TGTGCCAGCAGCGTAGCGGGGTATGGGGCCAACGTCCTGACTTTC
TRBJ1-2 | TRBD1 | TRBV2 | . | CASSDPGQGQYGYTF | TGTGCCAGCAGTGACCCGGGACAGGGCCAATATGGCTACACCTTC
TRBJ2-7 | . | TRBV6-6 | . | CASRDKIRQREQYF | TGTGCCAGCAGAGATAAAATAAGACAACGCGAGCAGTACTTC
TRBJ1-4 | . | TRBV21-1 | . | CASSLQGVGEEKLFF | TGTGCCAGCAGCTTACAGGGTGTAGGTGAAGAAAAACTGTTTTTT
TRBJ1-2 | . | TRBV20-1 | few | CSARNRANYGYTF | TGCAGTGCTAGAAACAGGGCTAACTATGGCTACACCTTC
TRBJ1-4 | . | TRBV7-2 | . | CASSRLGGIEKLFF | TGTGCCAGCAGCCGCCTCGGGGGGATCGAAAAACTGTTTTTT
TRBJ2-5 | . | TRBV20-1 | . | CSPRGLAIGEQYF | TGCAGTCCCAGAGGGCTCGCGATCGGGGAGCAGTACTTC
TRBJ2-6 | TRBD2 | TRBV5-1 | . | CASSGLAGAFSGANVLTF | TGCGCCAGCAGCGGGTTAGCGGGGGCCTTCTCTGGGGCCAACGTCCTGACTTTC
TRBJ2-1 | . | TRBV4-1 | . | CASSPRMGSEQFF | TGCGCCAGCAGCCCGCGAATGGGTAGTGAGCAGTTCTTC
TRBJ2-5 | TRBD1 | TRBV15 | . | CATSGWDRGRRETQYF | TGTGCCACCAGCGGATGGGACAGGGGACGTCGAGAGACCCAGTACTTC
TRBJ1-6 | TRBD1 | TRBV2 | . | CASRNRGGSSYNSPLHF | TGTGCCAGCCGAAACAGGGGTGGGAGCTCCTATAATTCACCCCTCCACTTT
TRBJ1-6 | TRBD1 | TRBV20-1 | . | CSAPDRDVGSPLHF | TGCAGTGCCCCGGACAGGGATGTTGGTTCACCCCTCCACTTT
TRBJ2-5 | . | TRBV6-1 | . | CASSEAWSSESQYF | TGTGCCAGCAGTGAAGCGTGGTCGTCCGAGTCCCAGTACTTC
TRBJ2-7 | TRBD1 | TRBV30 | . | CAWSRSYRGNYEQYF | TGTGCCTGGAGTCGATCCTACAGGGGAAACTACGAGCAGTACTTC
TRBJ2-5 | . | TRBV7-3 | . | CASSSEGRETQYF | TGTGCCAGCAGCTCTGAGGGGAGAGAGACCCAGTACTTC
TRBJ1-6 | . | TRBV6-6 | once | CASRQGGSYNSPLHF | TGTGCCAGCAGACAGGGTGGCTCCTATAATTCACCCCTCCACTTT
TRBJ2-5 | . | TRBV5-8 | . | CASTRSVYGPETQYF | TGTGCCAGCACCCGCTCGGTCTATGGACCAGAGACCCAGTACTTC
TRBJ2-4 | . | TRBV20-1 | . | CSAKDYQAEAVNIQYF | TGCAGTGCTAAGGATTACCAAGCCGAGGCCGTTAACATTCAGTACTTC
TRBJ2-1 | . | TRBV9 | few | CASSPLPRGHYNEQFF | TGTGCCAGCAGCCCATTACCCAGGGGCCACTACAATGAGCAGTTCTTC
TRBJ2-3 | TRBD1 | TRBV30 | . | CAWSVRDRSTDTQYF | TGTGCCTGGAGTGTTCGGGACAGAAGCACAGATACGCAGTATTTT
TRBJ1-6 | . | TRBV27 | . | CASRRGELSPLHF | TGTGCCAGCAGGAGAGGGGAGCTCTCACCCCTCCACTTT
TRBJ2-1 | TRBD2 | TRBV20-1 | . | CSARGGQSSYNEQFF | TGCAGTGCTCGGGGGGGCCAGAGCTCCTACAATGAGCAGTTCTTC
TRBJ2-7 | . | TRBV4-1 | . | CASIPTYEQYF | TGCGCCAGCATCCCTACCTACGAGCAGTACTTC
TRBJ2-1 | . | TRBV10-3 | . | CAIGRDNEQFF | TGTGCCATCGGACGGGACAATGAGCAGTTCTTC
TRBJ2-1 | TRBD2 | TRBV11-2 | . | CASSSWVPSGTPNRDEQFF | TGTGCCAGCAGCTCGTGGGTTCCTAGCGGGACCCCCAATCGGGATGAGCAGTTCTTC
TRBJ1-2 | . | TRBV5-1 | . | CASSLSQEVYGYTF | TGCGCCAGCAGCTTGTCCCAGGAGGTCTATGGCTACACCTTC
TRBJ2-5 | TRBD2 | TRBV4-3 | . | CASSQGAGGLPETQYF | TGCGCCAGCAGCCAAGGAGCGGGAGGGCTCCCAGAGACCCAGTACTTC
TRBJ2-2 | . | TRBV7-2 | . | CASSLFVRRMGSSTGELFF | TGTGCCAGCAGCTTATTCGTGCGCCGGATGGGGAGCAGCACCGGGGAGCTGTTTTTT
TRBJ2-5 | . | TRBV14 | . | CASSQIGGQGGQETQYF | TGTGCCAGCAGCCAGATAGGTGGGCAGGGAGGCCAAGAGACCCAGTACTTC
TRBJ2-1 | . | TRBV5-1 | . | CASSLSRDGARSWYNEQFF | TGCGCCAGCAGCTTGTCCCGTGACGGGGCCCGGTCTTGGTACAATGAGCAGTTCTTC
TRBJ2-5 | TRBD1 | TRBV29-1 | . | CSGSGTGGQETQYF | TGCAGCGGTTCCGGGACAGGGGGGCAAGAGACCCAGTACTTC
TRBJ2-7 | . | TRBV15 | . | CATSRDSDRREQYF | TGTGCCACCAGCAGAGATAGCGACCGTCGCGAGCAGTACTTC
TRBJ2-1 | . | TRBV5-1 | few | CASSLTSSYNEQFF | TGCGCCAGCAGCTTGACGAGCTCCTACAATGAGCAGTTCTTC
TRBJ1-2 | TRBD1 | TRBV9 | . | CASSVAAGQGGGYTF | TGTGCCAGCAGCGTAGCCGCGGGACAGGGTGGTGGCTACACCTTC
TRBJ2-1 | . | TRBV7-3 | . | CASSRRLESEQFF | TGTGCCAGCAGCCGGAGACTAGAAAGTGAGCAGTTCTTC
TRBJ2-5 | TRBD2 | TRBV20-1 | . | CSAPKAGSETQYF | TGCAGTGCACCAAAAGCGGGATCAGAGACCCAGTACTTC
TRBJ2-1 | . | TRBV6-2/TRBV6-3 | once | CASVRHGRYDEQFF | TGTGCCAGCGTCCGGCACGGGCGGTACGATGAGCAGTTCTTC
TRBJ2-7 | TRBD1 | TRBV29-1 | . | CVAQGAHYEQYF | TGCGTAGCACAGGGGGCACACTACGAGCAGTACTTC
TRBJ2-7 | TRBD2 | TRBV6-2/TRBV6-3 | . | CASSYAIGRRYEQYF | TGTGCCAGCAGTTACGCGATCGGGAGGAGATACGAGCAGTACTTC
TRBJ1-2 | . | TRBV7-9 | . | CASSFTDYGYTF | TGTGCCAGCAGCTTTACCGACTATGGCTACACCTTC
TRBJ1-5 | TRBD1 | TRBV5-1 | . | CASSETGMNQPQHF | TGCGCCAGCAGCGAGACAGGGATGAATCAGCCCCAGCATTTT
TRBJ1-6 | TRBD1 | TRBV7-9 | . | CASSLAGTDLHF | TGTGCCAGCAGCTTAGCCGGGACAGATCTCCACTTT
TRBJ1-4 | TRBD1 | TRBV20-1 | few | CSATRPGQGTHSSEKLFF | TGCAGTGCCACCCGACCGGGACAGGGCACCCACAGTTCTGAAAAACTGTTTTTT
TRBJ1-2 | . | TRBV7-2 | few | CASSLDWGSNYGYTF | TGTGCCAGCAGCTTAGATTGGGGCTCTAACTATGGCTACACCTTC
TRBJ2-3 | . | TRBV10-3 | . | CAISDAPSADTQYF | TGTGCCATCAGTGATGCCCCGAGTGCAGATACGCAGTATTTT
TRBJ2-1 | . | TRBV4-3 | few | CASSRTANAQFF | TGCGCCAGCAGCCGAACGGCTAACGCGCAGTTCTTC